This paragraph reports one T cell receptor (beta chain). CDR1 and CDR2 from the germline V gene are LGHDT and YNNKEL (reference sequence). This CDR3 is 13 amino acids long. V was clipped by 4 bases and J by 5 bases; unmatched bases: 4. In the source study's methods: Reference gene primer amplification yielded estimated nucleated cell counts. Profiled with immunoSEQ multiplex PCR; TCRdb holds only in-frame clones, not every one. V, J and clone size reflect that table, while D and trimming were determined from the DNA. The data show 250,000 to 300,000 clones, roughly 90% seen once. The data stem from a study of blood T cell repertoires in COVID-19. Overall study: Sample material is recorded as cDNA or gDNA derived from T cells, B-cell-depleted T cells, or PBMCs.

What the recovered Cohort 3 donors had was two negative PCRs, clearance, or symptom resolution. The material sequenced was PBMCs or T cells enriched from blood (not recorded which). The gene calls are TRBV3-1 (or the pseudogene TRBV3-2) and TRBJ1-2; 7 nucleotides align to TRBD1. The TCR comes from a woman aged 25 to 39 who had recovered from COVID-19. The CDR3 bases are TGTGCCAGCAGCCTGACAGGGATATATGGCTACACCTTC. Protein: CASSLTGIYGYTF.